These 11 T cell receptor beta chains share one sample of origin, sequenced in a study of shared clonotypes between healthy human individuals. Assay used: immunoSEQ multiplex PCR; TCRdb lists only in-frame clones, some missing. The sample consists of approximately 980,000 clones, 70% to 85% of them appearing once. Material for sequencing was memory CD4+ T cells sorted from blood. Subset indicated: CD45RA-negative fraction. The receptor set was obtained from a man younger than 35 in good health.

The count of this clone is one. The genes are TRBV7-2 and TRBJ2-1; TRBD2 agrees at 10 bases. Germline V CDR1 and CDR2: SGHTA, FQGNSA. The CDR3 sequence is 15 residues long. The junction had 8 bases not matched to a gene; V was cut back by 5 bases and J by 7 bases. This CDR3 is CASSASGRARNEQFF. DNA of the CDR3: TGTGCCAGCAGCGCAAGCGGGAGGGCCCGGAATGAGCAGTTCTTC.

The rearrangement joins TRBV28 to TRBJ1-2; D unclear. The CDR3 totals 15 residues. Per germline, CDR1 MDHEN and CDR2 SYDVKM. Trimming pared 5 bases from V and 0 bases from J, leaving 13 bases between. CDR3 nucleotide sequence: TGTGCCAGCAGTACCCGGGTAGGCGCTAACTATGGCTACACCTTC. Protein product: CASSTRVGANYGYTF.

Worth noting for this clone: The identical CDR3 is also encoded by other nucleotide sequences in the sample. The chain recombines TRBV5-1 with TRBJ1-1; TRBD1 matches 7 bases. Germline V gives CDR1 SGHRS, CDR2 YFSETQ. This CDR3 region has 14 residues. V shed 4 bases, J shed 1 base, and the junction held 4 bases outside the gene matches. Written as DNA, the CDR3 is TGCGCCAGCAGCAGGGGACAGCAGAACACTGAAGCTTTCTTT. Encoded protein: CASSRGQQNTEAFF.

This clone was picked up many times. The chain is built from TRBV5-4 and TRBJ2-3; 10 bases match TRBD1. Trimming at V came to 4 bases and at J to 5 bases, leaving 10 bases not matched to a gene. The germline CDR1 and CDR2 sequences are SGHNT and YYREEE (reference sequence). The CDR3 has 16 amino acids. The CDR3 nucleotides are TGTGCCAGCAGCGCCCCGGGACAGGGGAGAATAGATACGCAGTATTTT. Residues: CASSAPGQGRIDTQYF. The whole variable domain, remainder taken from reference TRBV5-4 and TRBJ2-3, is ETGVTQSPTHLIKTRGQQVTLRCSSQSGHNTVSWYQQALGQGPQFIFQYYREEENGRGNFPPRFSGLQFPNYSSELNVNALELDDSALYLCASSAPGQGRIDTQYFGPGTRLTVL.

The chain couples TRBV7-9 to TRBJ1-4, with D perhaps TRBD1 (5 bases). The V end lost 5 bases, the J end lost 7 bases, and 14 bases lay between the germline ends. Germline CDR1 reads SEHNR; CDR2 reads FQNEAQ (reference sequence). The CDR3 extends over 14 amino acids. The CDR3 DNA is TGTGCCAGCAGCCACGGGGCAGGTGGTGAAAAACTGTTTTTT. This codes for CASSHGAGGEKLFF.

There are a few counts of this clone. The CDR3 loop is CASSPGQLLYEQYF. The DNA of the CDR3 is TGCGCCAGCAGCCCTGGACAGTTACTCTACGAGCAGTACTTC. The chain joins TRBV5-1 to TRBJ2-7, with D tentatively TRBD1 (6 bases). Trimming shortened V by 4 bases and J by 3 bases, and 14 bases separated the two germline ends. The germline gives CDR1 SGHRS, CDR2 YFSETQ. CDR3 size: 14 residues.

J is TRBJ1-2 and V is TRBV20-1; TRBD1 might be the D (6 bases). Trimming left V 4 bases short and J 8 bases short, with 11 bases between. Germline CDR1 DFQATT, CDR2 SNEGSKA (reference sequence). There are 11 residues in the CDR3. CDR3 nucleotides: TGCAGTGCTACAGGGGAATTCGGCTACACCTTC. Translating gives CSATGEFGYTF.

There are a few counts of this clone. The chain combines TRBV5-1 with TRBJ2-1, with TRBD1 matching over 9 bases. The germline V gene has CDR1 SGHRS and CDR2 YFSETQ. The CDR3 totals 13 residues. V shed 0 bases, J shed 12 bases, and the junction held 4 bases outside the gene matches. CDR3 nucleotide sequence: TGCGCCAGCAGCTTGGTGGGGACAGGGATGCAGTTCTTC. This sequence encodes CASSLVGTGMQFF.

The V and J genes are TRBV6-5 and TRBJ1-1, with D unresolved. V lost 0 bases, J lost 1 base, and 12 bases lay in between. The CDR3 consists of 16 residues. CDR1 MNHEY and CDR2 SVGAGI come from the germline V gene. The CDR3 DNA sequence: TGTGCCAGCAGTTACTCCGGCATCTTTTCGAACACTGAAGCTTTCTTT. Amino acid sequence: CASSYSGIFSNTEAFF.

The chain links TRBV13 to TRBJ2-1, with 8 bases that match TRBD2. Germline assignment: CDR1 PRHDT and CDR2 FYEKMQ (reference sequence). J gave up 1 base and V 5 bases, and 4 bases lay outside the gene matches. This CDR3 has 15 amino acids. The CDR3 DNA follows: TGTGCCAGCAGCCTTAGCGGGATTTCCTACAATGAGCAGTTCTTC. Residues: CASSLSGISYNEQFF.

The DNA for the CDR3 is TGTGCCAGCAAAGGGACAGACATAAGCTACGAAAAACTGTTTTTT. Translating gives CASKGTDISYEKLFF. The chain combines TRBV6-6 with TRBJ1-4; TRBD1 agrees at 7 bases. Losses at the gene ends were 7 bases for V and 8 bases for J; bases not matched to a gene: 13. Germline V gene lookup returns CDR1 MNHNY and CDR2 SVGAGI (reference sequence). There are 15 residues in the CDR3.